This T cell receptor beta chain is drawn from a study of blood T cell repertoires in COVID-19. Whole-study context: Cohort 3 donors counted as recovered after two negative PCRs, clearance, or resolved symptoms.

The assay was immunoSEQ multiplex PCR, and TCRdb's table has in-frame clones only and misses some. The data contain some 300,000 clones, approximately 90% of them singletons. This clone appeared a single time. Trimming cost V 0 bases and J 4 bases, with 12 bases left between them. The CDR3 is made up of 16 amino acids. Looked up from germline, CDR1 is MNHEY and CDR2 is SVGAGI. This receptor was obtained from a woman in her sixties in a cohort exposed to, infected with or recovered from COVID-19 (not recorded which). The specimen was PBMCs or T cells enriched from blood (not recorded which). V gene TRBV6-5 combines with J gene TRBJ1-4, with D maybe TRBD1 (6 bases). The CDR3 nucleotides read TGTGCCAGCAGTTACTCAGCAGGGGAATTTAATGAAAAACTGTTTTTT. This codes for CASSYSAGEFNEKLFF.